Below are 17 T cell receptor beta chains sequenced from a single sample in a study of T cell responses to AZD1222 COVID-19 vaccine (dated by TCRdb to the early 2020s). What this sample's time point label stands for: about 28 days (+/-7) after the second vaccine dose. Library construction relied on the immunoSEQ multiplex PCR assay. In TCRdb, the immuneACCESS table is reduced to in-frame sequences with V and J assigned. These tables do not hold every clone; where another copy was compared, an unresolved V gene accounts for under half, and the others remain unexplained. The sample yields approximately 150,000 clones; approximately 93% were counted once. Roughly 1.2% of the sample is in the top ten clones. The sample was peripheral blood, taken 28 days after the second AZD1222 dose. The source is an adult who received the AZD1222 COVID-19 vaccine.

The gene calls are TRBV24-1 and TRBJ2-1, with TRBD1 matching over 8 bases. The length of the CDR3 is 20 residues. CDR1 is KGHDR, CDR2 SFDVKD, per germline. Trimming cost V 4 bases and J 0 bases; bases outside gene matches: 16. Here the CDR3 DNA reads TGTGCCACCAGTGACCCCCACACAGGGGGTAGTTCAAGCTCCTACAATGAGCAGTTCTTC. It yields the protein CATSDPHTGGSSSSYNEQFF.

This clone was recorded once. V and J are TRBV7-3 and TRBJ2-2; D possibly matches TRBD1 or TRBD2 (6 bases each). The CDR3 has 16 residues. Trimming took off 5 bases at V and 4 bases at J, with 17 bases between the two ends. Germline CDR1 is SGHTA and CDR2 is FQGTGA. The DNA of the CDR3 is TGTGCCAGCAGCCGGTTCGGGGGCGGCACCACCGGGGAGCTGTTTTTT. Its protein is CASSRFGGGTTGELFF.

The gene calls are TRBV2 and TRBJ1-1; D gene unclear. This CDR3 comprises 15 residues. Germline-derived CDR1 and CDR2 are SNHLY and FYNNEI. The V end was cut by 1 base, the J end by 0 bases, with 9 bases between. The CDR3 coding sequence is TGTGCCAGCAGTGAAGACGGGCTAATGAACACTGAAGCTTTCTTT. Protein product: CASSEDGLMNTEAFF. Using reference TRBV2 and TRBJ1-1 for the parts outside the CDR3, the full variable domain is EPEVTQTPSHQVTQMGQEVILRCVPISNHLYFYWYRQILGQKVEFLVSFYNNEISEKSEIFDDQFSVERPDGSNFTLKIRSTKLEDSAMYFCASSEDGLMNTEAFFGQGTRLTVV.

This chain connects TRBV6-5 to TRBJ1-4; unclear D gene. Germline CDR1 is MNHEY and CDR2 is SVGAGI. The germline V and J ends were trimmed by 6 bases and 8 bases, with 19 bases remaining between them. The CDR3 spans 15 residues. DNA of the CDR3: TGTGCCAGCAGCCTCCCCCCCCCACTCAGGGAAAAACTGTTTTTT. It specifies CASSLPPPLREKLFF.

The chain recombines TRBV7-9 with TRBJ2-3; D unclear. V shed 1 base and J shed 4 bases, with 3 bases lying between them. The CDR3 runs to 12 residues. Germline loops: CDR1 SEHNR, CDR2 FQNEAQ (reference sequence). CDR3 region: CASSLGADTQYF. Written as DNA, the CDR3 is TGTGCCAGCAGCTTAGGGGCAGATACGCAGTATTTT.

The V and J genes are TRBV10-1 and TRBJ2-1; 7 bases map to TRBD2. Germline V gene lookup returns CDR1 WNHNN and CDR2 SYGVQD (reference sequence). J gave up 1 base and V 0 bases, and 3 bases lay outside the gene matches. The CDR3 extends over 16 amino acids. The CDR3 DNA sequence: TGCGCCAGCAGTGAGTCAGGCGGGAGTTCCTACAATGAGCAGTTCTTC. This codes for CASSESGGSSYNEQFF.

The chain's CDR3 is CASSFVQGVPYGYTF. The CDR3 DNA sequence: TGTGCCAGCAGTTTTGTGCAGGGGGTCCCCTATGGCTACACCTTC. The chain employs TRBV28 and TRBJ1-2, with 7 bases lining up with TRBD1. The V gene end was trimmed by 3 bases and the J gene end by 4 bases; junction bases not matched to a gene: 8. The CDR3 is made up of 15 amino acids. The germline CDR1 and CDR2 sequences are MDHEN and SYDVKM.

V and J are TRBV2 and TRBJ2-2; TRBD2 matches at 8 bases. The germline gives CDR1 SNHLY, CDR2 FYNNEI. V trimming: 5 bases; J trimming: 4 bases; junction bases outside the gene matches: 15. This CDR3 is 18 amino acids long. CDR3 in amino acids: CASSSSGGGVLGTGELFF. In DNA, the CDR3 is TGTGCCAGCAGTTCCAGCGGGGGTGGGGTTTTGGGCACCGGGGAGCTGTTTTTT.

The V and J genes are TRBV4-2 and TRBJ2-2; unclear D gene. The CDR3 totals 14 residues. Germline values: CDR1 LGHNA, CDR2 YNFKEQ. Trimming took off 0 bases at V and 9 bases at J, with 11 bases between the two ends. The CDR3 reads CASSQDRLDRELFF. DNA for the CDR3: TGTGCCAGCAGCCAAGATAGGCTCGACCGGGAGCTGTTTTTT.

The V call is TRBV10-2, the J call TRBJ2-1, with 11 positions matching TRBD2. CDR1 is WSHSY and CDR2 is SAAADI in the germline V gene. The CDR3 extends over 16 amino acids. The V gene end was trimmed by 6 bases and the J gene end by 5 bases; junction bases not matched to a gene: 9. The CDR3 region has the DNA TGCGCCAGCAGAAATTTAGCGGGAGGGTCCAACAATGAGCAGTTCTTC. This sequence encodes CASRNLAGGSNNEQFF.

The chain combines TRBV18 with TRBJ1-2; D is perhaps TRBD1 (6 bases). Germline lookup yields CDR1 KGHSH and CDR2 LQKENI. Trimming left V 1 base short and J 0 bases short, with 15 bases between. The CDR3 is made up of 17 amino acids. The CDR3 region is CASSPQPPGAANYGYTF. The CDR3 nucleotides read TGTGCCAGCTCACCACAACCCCCAGGGGCGGCTAACTATGGCTACACCTTC. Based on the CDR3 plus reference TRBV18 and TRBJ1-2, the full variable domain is NAGVMQNPRHLVRRRGQEARLRCSPMKGHSHVYWYRQLPEEGLKFMVYLQKENIIDESGMPKERFSAEFPKEGPSILRIQQVVRGDSAAYFCASSPQPPGAANYGYTFGSGTRLTVV.

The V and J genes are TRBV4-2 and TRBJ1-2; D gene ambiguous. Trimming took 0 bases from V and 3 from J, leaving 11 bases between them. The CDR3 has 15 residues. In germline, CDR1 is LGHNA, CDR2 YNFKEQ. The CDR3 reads CASSQETLGDYGYTF. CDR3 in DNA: TGTGCCAGCAGCCAAGAAACACTTGGGGACTATGGCTACACCTTC.

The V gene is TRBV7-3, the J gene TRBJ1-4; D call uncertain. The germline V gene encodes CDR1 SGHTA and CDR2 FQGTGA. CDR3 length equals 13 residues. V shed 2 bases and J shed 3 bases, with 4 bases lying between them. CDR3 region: CASSLGPNEKLFF. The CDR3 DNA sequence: TGTGCCAGCAGCTTAGGGCCTAATGAAAAACTGTTTTTT.

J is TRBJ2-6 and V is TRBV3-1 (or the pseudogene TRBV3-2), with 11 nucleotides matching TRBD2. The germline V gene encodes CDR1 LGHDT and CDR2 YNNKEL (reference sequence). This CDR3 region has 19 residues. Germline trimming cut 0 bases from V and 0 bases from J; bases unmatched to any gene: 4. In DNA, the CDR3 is TGTGCCAGCAGCCAAGAAGCCCTAGCGGGGGGCTCTGGGGCCAACGTCCTGACTTTC. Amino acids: CASSQEALAGGSGANVLTF.

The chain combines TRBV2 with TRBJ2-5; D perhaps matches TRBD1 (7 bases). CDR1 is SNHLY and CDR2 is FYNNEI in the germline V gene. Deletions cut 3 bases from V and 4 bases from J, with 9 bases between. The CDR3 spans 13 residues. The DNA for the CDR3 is TGTGCCAGCAGTGACAGGGGGGTAGAGACCCAGTACTTC. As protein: CASSDRGVETQYF. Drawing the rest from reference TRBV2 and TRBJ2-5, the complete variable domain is EPEVTQTPSHQVTQMGQEVILRCVPISNHLYFYWYRQILGQKVEFLVSFYNNEISEKSEIFDDQFSVERPDGSNFTLKIRSTKLEDSAMYFCASSDRGVETQYFGPGTRLLVL.

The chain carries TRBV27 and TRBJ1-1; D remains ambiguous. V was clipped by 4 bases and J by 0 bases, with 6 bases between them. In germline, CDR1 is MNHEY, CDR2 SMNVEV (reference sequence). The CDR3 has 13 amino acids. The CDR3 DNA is TGTGCCAGCAGTTCCCATATGAACACTGAAGCTTTCTTT. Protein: CASSSHMNTEAFF.

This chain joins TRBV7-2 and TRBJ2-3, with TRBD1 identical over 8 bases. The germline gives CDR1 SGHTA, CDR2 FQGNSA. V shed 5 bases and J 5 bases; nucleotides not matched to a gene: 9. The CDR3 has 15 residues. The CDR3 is CASSESGTGGDTQYF. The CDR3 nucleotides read TGTGCCAGCAGCGAATCCGGGACAGGTGGAGATACGCAGTATTTT.